The clone carrying this T cell receptor (beta chain) appeared a few times. The antigen is not known. The data belong to a study of cytomegalovirus exposure and HLA in healthy donors. Study-wide points: It emerged from a later analysis that several of the most significant clusters appeared to be linked to common viral pathogens. As a later analysis revealed, most CMV-associated TCR beta chains appeared HLA-restricted.

The PCR contained 60 Vbeta and 13 Jbeta primers. Data came from immunoSEQ multiplex PCR; TCRdb stores just in-frame clones and leaves some out. The profile shows some 200,000 clones, 78% of them singletons. CDR3 length equals 17 residues. CDR1 is SGHTA, CDR2 FQGNSA, per germline. V lost 5 bases to trimming and J lost 5 bases; unmatched junction nucleotides: 15. Source material: PBMCs. This rearrangement joins TRBV7-2 to TRBJ1-2, with 9 nucleotides matching TRBD1. The receptor was isolated from a female donor in good health and CMV-seronegative. CDR3 in amino acids: CASSPPYAAGTGYGYTF. The CDR3 nucleotides are TGTGCCAGCAGCCCACCCTACGCGGCCGGGACAGGGTATGGCTACACCTTC.